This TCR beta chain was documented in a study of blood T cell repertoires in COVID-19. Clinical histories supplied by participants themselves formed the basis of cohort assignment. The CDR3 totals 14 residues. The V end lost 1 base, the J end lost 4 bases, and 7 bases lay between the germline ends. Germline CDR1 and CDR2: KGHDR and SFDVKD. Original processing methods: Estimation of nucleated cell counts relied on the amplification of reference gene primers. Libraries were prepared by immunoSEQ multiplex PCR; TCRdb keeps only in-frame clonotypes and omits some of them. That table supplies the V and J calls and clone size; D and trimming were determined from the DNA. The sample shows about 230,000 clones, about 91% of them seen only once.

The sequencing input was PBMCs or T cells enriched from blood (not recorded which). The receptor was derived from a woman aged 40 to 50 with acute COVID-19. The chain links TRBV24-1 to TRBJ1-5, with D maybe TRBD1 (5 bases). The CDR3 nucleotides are TGTGCCACCAGTGATTTCGGGGGGAATCAGCCCCAGCATTTT. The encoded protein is CATSDFGGNQPQHF.